A single sample is the source of the 30 T cell receptor beta chains below, sequenced in a study of T cells in Graves' hyperthyroidism and ophthalmopathy. Researchers amplified the TCR beta CDR3 regions from RNA transcripts. TCR CDR3 underwent first-round RT-PCR with the HTBI primer set. TCRdb ran MiXCR on the multiplex PCR reads and lists one entry per CDR3 protein. This table holds around 340,000 distinct CDR3 sequences, about a sixth found once. Sequencing was carried out using blood. These receptors all stem from a woman in her twenties or thirties with Graves' hyperthyroidism that later progressed to Graves' ophthalmopathy.

V usage is TRBV20-1 and J usage is TRBJ2-3; 11 bases map to TRBD2. Germline V CDR1 and CDR2: DFQATT, SNEGSKA (reference sequence). This CDR3 is built from 14 residues. Trimming took 7 bases from V and 2 from J; bases not matched to a gene: 5. CDR3 DNA: TGCAGTGTCCCGACTAGCGGGACCACAGATACGCAGTATTTT. Its translation: CSVPTSGTTDTQYF.

This clonotype was seen repeatedly, ten times or more. CDR3 residues: CAIMTGGTYEQYF. CDR3 DNA: TGTGCCATTATGACAGGGGGTACCTACGAGCAGTACTTC. The V call is TRBV2, the J call TRBJ2-7, with 9 bases that match TRBD1. Per germline, CDR1 SNHLY and CDR2 FYNNEI. J gave up 2 bases and V 10 bases, and 6 bases lay outside the gene matches. This CDR3 is 13 amino acids long. Full variable domain (remainder filled in from reference TRBV2 and TRBJ2-7): EPEVTQTPSHQVTQMGQEVILRCVPISNHLYFYWYRQILGQKVEFLVSFYNNEISEKSEIFDDQFSVERPDGSNFTLKIRSTKLEDSAMYFCAIMTGGTYEQYFGPGTRLTVT.

This clonotype was counted ten times or more. The chain links TRBV14 to TRBJ2-3, with D unresolved. V gave up 1 base and J gave up 6 bases, with 11 bases separating them. CDR3 length equals 14 residues. CDR1 and CDR2 from the germline V gene are SGHDN and FVKESK. In DNA form, the CDR3 reads TGTGCCAGCAGCCAAGCGTCTATTCGCGATACGCAGTATTTT. The encoded protein is CASSQASIRDTQYF.

This chain connects TRBV9 to TRBJ2-1; a weak D match, TRBD1 (6 bases). Trimming took 2 bases from V and 6 from J, leaving 18 bases between them. The CDR3 totals 16 residues. The germline gives CDR1 SGDLS, CDR2 YYNGEE. The CDR3 nucleotides are TGTGCCAGCAGCGTTGAAGGGGGACCCTGGGTCAATGAGCAGTTCTTC. This gives the protein CASSVEGGPWVNEQFF.

This clonotype occurred many times. The chain links TRBV2 to TRBJ2-3; 14 bases agree with TRBD2. The germline V gene has CDR1 SNHLY and CDR2 FYNNEI. This CDR3 is built from 15 residues. The junction had 2 bases not matched to a gene; V was cut back by 6 bases and J by 3 bases. This chain's CDR3 is CASRGLAGATDTQYF. CDR3 nucleotide sequence: TGTGCCAGCAGGGGACTAGCGGGAGCAACAGATACGCAGTATTTT.

This clonotype was seen many times. The chain uses TRBV11-2 and TRBJ1-1; 11 nucleotides align to TRBD1. Trimming cost V 2 bases and J 8 bases; bases outside gene matches: 4. The germline V gene has CDR1 SGHAT and CDR2 FQNNGV. This CDR3 region has 14 residues. The CDR3 here is CASSLYGQGAEAFF. As DNA, the CDR3 is TGTGCCAGCAGCTTATACGGACAGGGGGCGGAAGCTTTCTTT.

The table lists this clonotype with many counts. The V gene is TRBV19, the J gene TRBJ1-5, with D maybe TRBD1 (5 bases). CDR1 and CDR2 (germline): LNHDA, SQIVND (reference sequence). Trimming took 4 bases from V and 5 from J, leaving 18 bases between them. This CDR3 comprises 16 residues. Here the CDR3 DNA reads TGTGCCAGTAGTAGATTTGGGGGGACGGGTCATCAGCCCCAGCATTTT. Its protein product is CASSRFGGTGHQPQHF.

Turning to this clonotype: It may be a read error: a sequence one base away is much more abundant. This sequence joins TRBV6-1 and TRBJ1-1; 8 bases map to TRBD1. This CDR3 spans 16 amino acids. From germline, CDR1 is MNHNS and CDR2 SASEGT. V lost 5 bases to trimming and J lost 5 bases; unmatched junction nucleotides: 13. CDR3: CASSREGTGETTEAFF. For the CDR3, the DNA is TGTGCCAGCAGTCGGGAAGGGACAGGCGAGACTACTGAAGCTTTCTTT.

This clonotype was recorded a few times. This chain uses TRBV27 with TRBJ2-6; TRBD2 agrees at 7 bases. CDR3 length equals 17 residues. The germline V gene encodes CDR1 MNHEY and CDR2 SMNVEV (reference sequence). The trim removed 3 bases at V and 2 bases at J, leaving 7 bases unmatched. The CDR3 protein is CASSFIEAGAGANVLTF. CDR3 coding DNA: TGTGCCAGCAGTTTTATCGAGGCGGGGGCTGGGGCCAACGTCCTGACTTTC.

This clonotype has a count of ten or more. The chain joins TRBV30 to TRBJ2-2; D gene uncertain. The CDR3 totals 11 residues. From germline, CDR1 is GTSNPN and CDR2 SVGIG (reference sequence). Trimming removed 3 bases at V and 3 bases at J, with 2 bases between. CDR3 sequence (DNA): TGTGCCTGGAGGTACACCGGGGAGCTGTTTTTT. Protein product: CAWRYTGELFF.

The chain links TRBV4-2 to TRBJ1-1, with a possible D match to TRBD1 (5 bases). Per germline, CDR1 LGHNA and CDR2 YNFKEQ. The CDR3 spans 15 residues. Trimming cost V 1 base and J 5 bases, with 14 bases left between them. CDR3 sequence reads: CASSQAEGRRTEAFF. CDR3 DNA: TGTGCCAGCAGCCAAGCGGAGGGGAGAAGGACTGAAGCTTTCTTT.

The chain is built from TRBV19 and TRBJ2-3, with TRBD1 matching over 8 bases. Germline assignment: CDR1 LNHDA and CDR2 SQIVND (reference sequence). V trimming: 0 bases; J trimming: 4 bases; junction bases outside the gene matches: 9. This CDR3 is built from 17 residues. The CDR3 DNA follows: TGTGCCAGTAGTATAGATTCCAGCAGGGGGCGATCAGATACGCAGTATTTT. Translated, it gives CASSIDSSRGRSDTQYF.

In its sample, this clonotype was seen a few times. The chain has TRBV2 and TRBJ1-1; D uncertain. Germline V CDR1 and CDR2: SNHLY, FYNNEI. The CDR3 consists of 12 residues. Between the trimmed V and J ends, which lost 8 bases and 6 bases, there was a span of 13 bases. In DNA form, the CDR3 reads TGTGCCAGCTTAAACGAGTCTGCTGAAGCTTTCTTT. This translates into CASLNESAEAFF.

This clonotype was counted many times. CDR3 sequence: CASSKQNTGELFF. For the CDR3, the DNA is TGTGCCAGCAGCAAACAAAACACCGGGGAGCTGTTTTTT. This chain links TRBV28 with TRBJ2-2; D not resolved. From germline, CDR1 is MDHEN and CDR2 SYDVKM. The CDR3 has 13 amino acids. Trimming stripped 6 bases from V and 2 bases from J, with 7 bases between.

This chain connects TRBV14 to TRBJ2-7, with TRBD1 matching 7 bases. Looked up from germline, CDR1 is SGHDN and CDR2 is FVKESK. The CDR3 totals 16 residues. V gave up 7 bases and J gave up 3 bases; unmatched junction bases: 15. The chain's CDR3 is CASIPQPGQYFYEQYF. The DNA for the CDR3 is TGTGCCAGCATCCCTCAACCGGGACAGTATTTCTACGAGCAGTACTTC.

This clonotype was seen repeatedly, ten times or more. The gene calls are TRBV2 and TRBJ1-3; no definite D call. From germline, CDR1 is SNHLY and CDR2 FYNNEI. This CDR3 contains 14 residues. The V gene lost 5 bases and the J gene lost 7 bases, with 15 bases spanning the gap. The CDR3 protein is CASSLARGRNTIYF. CDR3 bases: TGTGCCAGCAGTCTTGCCCGGGGAAGGAACACCATATATTTT.

This clonotype was recorded at least ten times. The gene calls are TRBV28 and TRBJ1-5, with D possibly being TRBD1 (6 bases). CDR1 and CDR2 (germline): MDHEN, SYDVKM. V lost 5 bases and J lost 6, with 20 bases in between. CDR3 size: 16 residues. As DNA, the CDR3 is TGTGCCAGCAGTCCACCGGGGGCCGGGGGCCCTCAGCCCCAGCATTTT. Encoded protein: CASSPPGAGGPQPQHF.

This clonotype has a count of ten or more. The genes are TRBV6-1 and TRBJ1-5; tentatively, D is TRBD1 (5 bases). There are 12 residues in the CDR3. The ends were cut back, 5 bases at V and 4 bases at J, with 6 bases in the middle. Germline V gene data show CDR1 as MNHNS and CDR2 as SASEGT. CDR3 residues: CASSRGNQPQHF. The CDR3, as DNA: TGTGCCAGCAGTCGGGGGAATCAGCCCCAGCATTTT.

This clonotype came up many times. V is TRBV2 and J is TRBJ2-7; 7 bases agree with TRBD1. Trimming removed 4 bases from V and 2 bases from J; junction bases left unmatched: 5. This CDR3 is 14 amino acids long. Germline V gene sequence: CDR1 SNHLY, CDR2 FYNNEI. CDR3 bases: TGTGCCAGCAGTGGACAGGGAACTACCTACGAGCAGTACTTC. It codes for CASSGQGTTYEQYF.

This clonotype occurred many times. The chain joins TRBV27 to TRBJ2-3; 10 nucleotides line up with TRBD1. This CDR3 is built from 15 residues. V shed 5 bases, J shed 2 bases, and the junction held 4 bases outside the gene matches. Per germline, CDR1 MNHEY and CDR2 SMNVEV (reference sequence). The CDR3 here is CASSRGQGPTDTQYF. The CDR3, as DNA: TGTGCCAGCAGTCGGGGACAGGGGCCCACAGATACGCAGTATTTT.

Ten or more counts support this clonotype. The chain links TRBV6-2 or TRBV6-3 to TRBJ2-7; 7 nucleotides agree with TRBD1. Germline V gene lookup returns CDR1 MNHEY and CDR2 SVGEGT. V shed 6 bases, J shed 5 bases, and the junction held 10 bases outside the gene matches. The CDR3 consists of 14 residues. The DNA of the CDR3 is TGTGCCAGCAGACCGAGACAGGGCTTCAACGAGCAGTACTTC. Protein sequence: CASRPRQGFNEQYF.

This chain joins TRBV13 and TRBJ2-1; 7 bases are shared with TRBD2. Germline lookup yields CDR1 PRHDT and CDR2 FYEKMQ (reference sequence). The ends lost 5 bases at V and 8 bases at J; junction bases unmatched: 12. This CDR3 is built from 15 residues. CDR3 DNA: TGTGCCAGCAGCCGGGGGGTGACTGGAGCGGATGAGCAGTTCTTC. This codes for CASSRGVTGADEQFF.

Turning to this clonotype: This could be a read error, since a much larger clone is one nucleotide away. V usage is TRBV12-3 or TRBV12-4 and J usage is TRBJ1-2, with D tentatively TRBD1 (6 bases). The CDR3 spans 13 residues. The CDR3 region has the DNA TGTGCCAGCAGTTCGTCAGGGGTCTATGGCCACACCTTC. This sequence encodes CASSSSGVYGHTF.

This clonotype was picked up a small number of times. The rearrangement joins TRBV28 to TRBJ1-4; D is unclear. The V gene's germline CDR1 is MDHEN and CDR2 SYDVKM. CDR3 length: 13 residues. Trimming pared 3 bases from V and 6 bases from J, leaving 8 bases between. The CDR3 spells CASSLTGDEKLFF. The DNA of the CDR3 is TGTGCCAGCAGTTTGACTGGGGATGAAAAACTGTTTTTT. The full variable domain, completed using reference TRBV28 and TRBJ1-4, is DVKVTQSSRYLVKRTGEKVFLECVQDMDHENMFWYRQDPGLGLRLIYFSYDVKMKEKGDIPEGYSVSREKKERFSLILESASTNQTSMYLCASSLTGDEKLFFGSGTQLSVL.

This clonotype was recorded a few times. V usage is TRBV6-1 and J usage is TRBJ1-2; D is undetermined. CDR3 length: 15 amino acids. Germline V CDR1 and CDR2: MNHNS, SASEGT. Trimming removed 3 bases from V and 1 base from J, with 12 bases in between. The CDR3 is CASSESPEHNYGYTF. DNA for the CDR3: TGTGCCAGCAGTGAGAGCCCGGAGCATAACTATGGCTACACCTTC.

The CDR3 nucleotides are TGCGCCAGCAGCCAAGGGCACTCTGGGGCCAACGTCCTGACTTTC. As protein: CASSQGHSGANVLTF. V gene TRBV4-1 combines with J gene TRBJ2-6, with D uncertain. Germline-derived CDR1 and CDR2 are MGHRA and YSYEKL. The CDR3 runs 15 residues. V was shortened by 1 base and J by 0 bases, with 4 bases between the two germline ends.

This clonotype was observed at least ten times. This CDR3 reads CAISDTISDWGSYNEQFF. The CDR3 bases are TGTGCCATCAGTGATACGATCTCGGACTGGGGCTCCTACAATGAGCAGTTCTTC. V and J are TRBV10-3 and TRBJ2-1; TRBD2 might be the D (5 bases). The CDR3 has 18 residues. Per germline, CDR1 ENHRY and CDR2 SYGVKD. Trimming removed 3 bases from V and 0 bases from J, with 18 bases in between.

This clonotype showed up many times. The rearrangement joins TRBV11-2 to TRBJ2-7; 8 bases fit TRBD1. V lost 1 base, J lost 3 bases, and 2 bases stayed unmatched. The CDR3 is 14 residues long. Germline V gene data show CDR1 as SGHAT and CDR2 as FQNNGV. This chain's CDR3 is CASSLGTGYYEQYF. DNA of the CDR3: TGTGCCAGCAGCTTAGGGACAGGGTACTACGAGCAGTACTTC.

This sequence joins TRBV20-1 and TRBJ2-1; 8 bases agree with TRBD2. The CDR3 is 13 residues long. Germline V CDR1 and CDR2: DFQATT, SNEGSKA (reference sequence). The junction had 14 bases not matched to a gene; V was cut back by 4 bases and J by 15 bases. CDR3 region: CSATGTRRLGLFF. The CDR3 region has the DNA TGCAGTGCTACCGGGACTAGAAGGCTCGGTCTGTTCTTC.

This clonotype came up many times. The chain links TRBV9 to TRBJ2-1, with 9 bases fitting TRBD2. The J segment lost 7 bases and the V segment lost 0 bases, leaving 8 bases of the junction unmatched. This CDR3 is 16 amino acids long. Germline CDR1 reads SGDLS; CDR2 reads YYNGEE. In nucleotides, the CDR3 is TGTGCCAGCAGCGTAGTCGCGGGAGGGCCTGTAAATGAGCAGTTCTTC. Its protein product is CASSVVAGGPVNEQFF.